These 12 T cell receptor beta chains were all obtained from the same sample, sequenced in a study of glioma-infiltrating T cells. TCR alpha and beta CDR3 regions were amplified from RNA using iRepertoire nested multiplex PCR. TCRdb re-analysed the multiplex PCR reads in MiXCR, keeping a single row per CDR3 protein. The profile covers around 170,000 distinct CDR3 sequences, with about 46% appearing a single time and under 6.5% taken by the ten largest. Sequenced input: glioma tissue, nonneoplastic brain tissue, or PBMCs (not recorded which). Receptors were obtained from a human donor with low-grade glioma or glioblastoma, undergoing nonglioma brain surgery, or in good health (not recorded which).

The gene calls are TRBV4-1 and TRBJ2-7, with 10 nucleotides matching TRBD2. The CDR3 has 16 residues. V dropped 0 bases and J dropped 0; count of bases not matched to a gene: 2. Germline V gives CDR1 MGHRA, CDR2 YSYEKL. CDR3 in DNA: TGCGCCAGCAGCCAAGAAGCTAGCGGGGGCTCCTACGAGCAGTACTTC. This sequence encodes CASSQEASGGSYEQYF.

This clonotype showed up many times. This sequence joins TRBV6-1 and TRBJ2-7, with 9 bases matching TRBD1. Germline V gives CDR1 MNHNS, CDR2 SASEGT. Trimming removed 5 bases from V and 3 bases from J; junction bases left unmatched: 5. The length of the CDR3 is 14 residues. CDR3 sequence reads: CASSQDRGLYEQYF. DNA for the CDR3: TGTGCCAGCAGTCAGGACAGGGGCCTCTACGAGCAGTACTTC.

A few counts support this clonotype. Written as DNA, the CDR3 is TGTGCCATCAGTCTTAGCGGGGGTACCTACGAGCAGTACTTC. Amino acids: CAISLSGGTYEQYF. The chain has TRBV10-3 and TRBJ2-7, with 9 bases fitting TRBD2. The CDR3 sequence is 14 residues long. The germline V gene encodes CDR1 ENHRY and CDR2 SYGVKD. Germline trimming cut 5 bases from V and 2 bases from J; bases unmatched to any gene: 4.

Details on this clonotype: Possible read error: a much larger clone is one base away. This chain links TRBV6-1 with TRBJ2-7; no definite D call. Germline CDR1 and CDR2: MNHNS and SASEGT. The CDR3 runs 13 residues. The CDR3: CAISETSHNEQYF. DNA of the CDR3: TGTGCCATCAGTGAAACCAGCCACAATGAGCAGTACTTC.

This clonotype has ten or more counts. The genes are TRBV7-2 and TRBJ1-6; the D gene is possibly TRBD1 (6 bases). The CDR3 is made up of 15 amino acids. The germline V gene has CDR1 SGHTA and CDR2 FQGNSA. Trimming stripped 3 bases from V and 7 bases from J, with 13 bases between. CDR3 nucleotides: TGTGCCAGCAGCTTTCGACGGACAGCCAATTCACCCCTCCACTTT. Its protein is CASSFRRTANSPLHF. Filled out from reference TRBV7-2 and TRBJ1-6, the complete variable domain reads GAGVSQSPSNKVTEKGKDVELRCDPISGHTALYWYRQSLGQGLEFLIYFQGNSAPDKSGLPSDRFSAERTGGSVSTLTIQRTQQEDSAVYLCASSFRRTANSPLHFGNGTRLTVT.

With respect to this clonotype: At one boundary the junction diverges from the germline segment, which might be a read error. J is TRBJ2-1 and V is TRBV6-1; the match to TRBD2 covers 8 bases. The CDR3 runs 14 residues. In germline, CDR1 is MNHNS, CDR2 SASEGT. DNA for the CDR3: TGTGCCACGAAACCGGGACTAGAGTACGATGAGCAGTTATTC. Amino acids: CATKPGLEYDEQLF.

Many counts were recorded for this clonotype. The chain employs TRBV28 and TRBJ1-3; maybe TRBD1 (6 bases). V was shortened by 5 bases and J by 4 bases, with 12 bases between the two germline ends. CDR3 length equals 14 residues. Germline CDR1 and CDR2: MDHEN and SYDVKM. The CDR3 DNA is TGTGCCAGCAGTACCTTGGGACAAGGAAACACCATATATTTT. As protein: CASSTLGQGNTIYF.

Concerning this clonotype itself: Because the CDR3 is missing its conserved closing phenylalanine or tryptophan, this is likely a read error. In DNA, the CDR3 is TGTGCCAGCAGTGGGCAGGGGTTAGAGAACCAGTACTTA. Translating it yields CASSGQGLENQYL. This chain connects TRBV6-6 to TRBJ2-5, with D possibly matching TRBD1 (6 bases). Germline V gives CDR1 MNHNY, CDR2 SVGAGI (reference sequence). This CDR3 has 13 amino acids.

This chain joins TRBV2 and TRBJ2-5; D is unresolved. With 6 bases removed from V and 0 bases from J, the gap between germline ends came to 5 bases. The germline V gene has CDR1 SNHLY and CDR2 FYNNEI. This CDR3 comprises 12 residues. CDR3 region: CASRINQETQYF. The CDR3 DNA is TGTGCCAGCAGAATCAACCAAGAGACCCAGTACTTC.

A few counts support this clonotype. DNA for the CDR3: TGCAGCGTTGAATCGATGGGACAGCCTCAGTACTTC. Translation: CSVESMGQPQYF. The J gene is TRBJ2-7, the V gene TRBV29-1; 7 bases match TRBD1. V gave up 2 bases and J gave up 10 bases; unmatched junction bases: 8. From germline, CDR1 is SQVTM and CDR2 ANQGSEA. The CDR3 spans 12 residues.

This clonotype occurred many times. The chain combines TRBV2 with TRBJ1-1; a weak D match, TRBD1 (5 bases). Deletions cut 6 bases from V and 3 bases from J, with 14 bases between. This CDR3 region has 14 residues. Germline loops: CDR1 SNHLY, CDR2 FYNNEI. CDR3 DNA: TGTGCCAGCAGCCCTAGTAGGGGCGACACTGAAGCTTTCTTT. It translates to CASSPSRGDTEAFF.

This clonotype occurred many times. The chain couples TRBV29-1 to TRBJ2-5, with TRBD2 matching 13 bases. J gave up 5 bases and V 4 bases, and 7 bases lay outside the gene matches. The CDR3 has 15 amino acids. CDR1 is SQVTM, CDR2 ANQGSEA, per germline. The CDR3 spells CSVARTSGRYETQYF. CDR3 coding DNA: TGCAGCGTTGCCCGGACTAGCGGGAGATATGAGACCCAGTACTTC.